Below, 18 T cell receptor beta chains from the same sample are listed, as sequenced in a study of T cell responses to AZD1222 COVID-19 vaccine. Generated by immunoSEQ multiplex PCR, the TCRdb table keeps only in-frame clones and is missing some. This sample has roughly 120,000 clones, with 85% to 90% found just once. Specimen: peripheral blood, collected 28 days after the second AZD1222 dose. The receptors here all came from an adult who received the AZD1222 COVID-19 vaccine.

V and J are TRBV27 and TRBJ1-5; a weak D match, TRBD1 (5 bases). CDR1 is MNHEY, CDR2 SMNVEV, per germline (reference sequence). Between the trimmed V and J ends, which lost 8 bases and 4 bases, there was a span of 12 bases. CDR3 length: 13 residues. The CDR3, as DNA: TGTGCCAGCCAGGACACGATTAATCAGCCCCAGCATTTT. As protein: CASQDTINQPQHF.

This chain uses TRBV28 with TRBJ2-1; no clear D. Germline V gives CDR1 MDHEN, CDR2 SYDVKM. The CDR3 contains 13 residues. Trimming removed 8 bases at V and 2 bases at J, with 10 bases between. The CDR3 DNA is TGTGCCAGCTCGCATCCCCCCTACAATGAGCAGTTCTTC. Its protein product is CASSHPPYNEQFF.

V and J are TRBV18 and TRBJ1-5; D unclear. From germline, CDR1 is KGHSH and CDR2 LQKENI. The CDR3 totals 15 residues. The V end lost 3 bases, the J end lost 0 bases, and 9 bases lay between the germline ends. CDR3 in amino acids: CASSPAVLSNQPQHF. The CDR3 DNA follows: TGTGCCAGCTCACCGGCAGTGCTTAGCAATCAGCCCCAGCATTTT. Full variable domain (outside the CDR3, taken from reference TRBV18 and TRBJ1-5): NAGVMQNPRHLVRRRGQEARLRCSPMKGHSHVYWYRQLPEEGLKFMVYLQKENIIDESGMPKERFSAEFPKEGPSILRIQQVVRGDSAAYFCASSPAVLSNQPQHFGDGTRLSIL.

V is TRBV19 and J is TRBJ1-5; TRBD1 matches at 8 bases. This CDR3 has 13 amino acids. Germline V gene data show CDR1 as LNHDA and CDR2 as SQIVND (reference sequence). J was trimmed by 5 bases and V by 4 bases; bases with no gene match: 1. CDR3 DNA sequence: TGTGCCAGTAGTACACAGGGGGATCAGCCCCAGCATTTT. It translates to CASSTQGDQPQHF.

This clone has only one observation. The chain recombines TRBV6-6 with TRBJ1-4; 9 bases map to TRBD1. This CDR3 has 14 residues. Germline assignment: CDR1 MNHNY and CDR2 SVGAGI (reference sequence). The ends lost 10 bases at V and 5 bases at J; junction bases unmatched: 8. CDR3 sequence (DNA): TGTGCCACCCACCTTGGGACAGGGAATGAAAAACTGTTTTTT. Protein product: CATHLGTGNEKLFF.

The CDR3 region has the DNA TGCGCCAGCAGCCAAGGGGACAGTCTGGAAGCTTTCTTT. It codes for CASSQGDSLEAFF. The chain recombines TRBV4-1 with TRBJ1-1; 7 bases align to TRBD1. The CDR3 loop spans 13 amino acids. J lost 8 bases, V lost 1 base, and 4 bases had no gene match. Per the germline V gene, CDR1 is MGHRA and CDR2 is YSYEKL.

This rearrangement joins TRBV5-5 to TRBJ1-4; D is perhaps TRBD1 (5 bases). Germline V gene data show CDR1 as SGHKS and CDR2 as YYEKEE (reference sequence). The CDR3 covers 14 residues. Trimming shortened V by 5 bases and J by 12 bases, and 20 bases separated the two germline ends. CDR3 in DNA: TGTGCCAGCAGGCCCCAGGGACGGGGGGAGGAACTGTTTTTT. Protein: CASRPQGRGEELFF.

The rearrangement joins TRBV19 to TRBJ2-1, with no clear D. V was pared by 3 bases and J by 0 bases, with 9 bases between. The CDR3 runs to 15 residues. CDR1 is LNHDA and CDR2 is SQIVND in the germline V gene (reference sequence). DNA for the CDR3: TGTGCCAGTAGTATGTGGGGAAGCTCCTACAATGAGCAGTTCTTC. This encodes CASSMWGSSYNEQFF.

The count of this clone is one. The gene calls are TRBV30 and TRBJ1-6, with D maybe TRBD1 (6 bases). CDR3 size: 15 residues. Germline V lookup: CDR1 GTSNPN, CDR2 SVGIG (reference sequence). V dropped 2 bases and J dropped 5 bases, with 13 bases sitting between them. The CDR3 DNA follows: TGTGCCTGGAGTTTCGGGGGCGCGAATAATTCACCCCTCCACTTT. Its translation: CAWSFGGANNSPLHF.

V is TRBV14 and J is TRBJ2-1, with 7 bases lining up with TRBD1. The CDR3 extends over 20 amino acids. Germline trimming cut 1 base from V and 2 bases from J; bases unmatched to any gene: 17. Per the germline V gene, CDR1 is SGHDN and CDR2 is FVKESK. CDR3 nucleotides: TGTGCCAGCAGCCAAGTTGGTTACAGGGGCCTAGAGGCGACCTACAATGAGCAGTTCTTC. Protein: CASSQVGYRGLEATYNEQFF.

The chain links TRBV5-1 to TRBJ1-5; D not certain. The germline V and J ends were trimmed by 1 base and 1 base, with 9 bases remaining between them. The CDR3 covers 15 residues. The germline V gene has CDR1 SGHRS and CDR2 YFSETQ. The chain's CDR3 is CASSLSAESNQPQHF. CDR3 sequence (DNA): TGCGCCAGCAGCTTGAGTGCGGAAAGCAATCAGCCCCAGCATTTT.

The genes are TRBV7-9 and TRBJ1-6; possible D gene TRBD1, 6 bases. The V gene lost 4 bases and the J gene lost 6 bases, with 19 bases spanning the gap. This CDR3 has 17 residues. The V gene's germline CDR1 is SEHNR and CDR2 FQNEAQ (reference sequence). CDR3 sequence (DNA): TGTGCCAGCAGCTCCCCGGACAGTCGTGCCCGTAATTCACCCCTCCACTTT. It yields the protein CASSSPDSRARNSPLHF.

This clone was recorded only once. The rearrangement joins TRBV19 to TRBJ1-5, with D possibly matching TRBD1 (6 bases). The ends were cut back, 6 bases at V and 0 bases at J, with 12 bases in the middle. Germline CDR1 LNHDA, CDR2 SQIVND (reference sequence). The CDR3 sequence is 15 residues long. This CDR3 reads CASSRGQNSNQPQHF. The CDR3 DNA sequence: TGTGCCAGTAGCCGAGGACAGAATAGCAATCAGCCCCAGCATTTT.

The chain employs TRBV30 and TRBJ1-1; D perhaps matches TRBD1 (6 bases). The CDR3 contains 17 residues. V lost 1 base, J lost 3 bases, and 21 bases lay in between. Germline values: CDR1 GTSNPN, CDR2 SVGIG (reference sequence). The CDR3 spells CAWSGGRTEGGDTEAFF. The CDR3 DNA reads TGTGCCTGGAGTGGGGGGCGCACCGAAGGAGGGGACACTGAAGCTTTCTTT.

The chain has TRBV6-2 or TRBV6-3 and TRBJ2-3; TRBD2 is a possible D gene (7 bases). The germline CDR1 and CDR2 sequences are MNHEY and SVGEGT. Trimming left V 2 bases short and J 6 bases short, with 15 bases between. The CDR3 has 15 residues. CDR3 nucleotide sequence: TGTGCCAGCAGTTACATTGGCGGGGGCGTTGATACGCAGTATTTT. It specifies CASSYIGGGVDTQYF.

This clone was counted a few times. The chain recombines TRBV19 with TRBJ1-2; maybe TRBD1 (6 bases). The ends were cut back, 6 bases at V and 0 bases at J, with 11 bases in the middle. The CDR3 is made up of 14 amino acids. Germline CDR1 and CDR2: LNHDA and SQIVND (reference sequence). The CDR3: CASSRDTTNYGYTF. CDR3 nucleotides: TGTGCCAGTAGCAGGGACACTACTAACTATGGCTACACCTTC.

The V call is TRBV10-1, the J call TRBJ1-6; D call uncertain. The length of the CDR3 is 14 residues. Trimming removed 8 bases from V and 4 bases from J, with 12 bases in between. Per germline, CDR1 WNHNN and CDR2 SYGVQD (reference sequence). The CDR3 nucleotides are TGCGCCAGCCAAAAGGACCAATATAATTCACCCCTCCACTTT. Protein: CASQKDQYNSPLHF.

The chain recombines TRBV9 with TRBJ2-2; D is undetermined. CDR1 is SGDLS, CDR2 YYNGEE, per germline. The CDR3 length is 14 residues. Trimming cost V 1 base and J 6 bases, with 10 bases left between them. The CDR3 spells CASSVPPEAGELFF. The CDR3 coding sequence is TGTGCCAGCAGCGTACCCCCCGAAGCCGGGGAGCTGTTTTTT. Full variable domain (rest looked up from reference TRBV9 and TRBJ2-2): DSGVTQTPKHLITATGQRVTLRCSPRSGDLSVYWYQQSLDQGLQFLIQYYNGEERAKGNILERFSAQQFPDLHSELNLSSLELGDSALYFCASSVPPEAGELFFGEGSRLTVL.